These T cell receptor beta chains were read from a single sample in a study of shared T cell receptors in the human thymus. Some clones are missing from TCRdb's copy, which holds only in-frame ones; the method was immunoSEQ multiplex PCR. The data hold 600,000 to 900,000 clones, with 70% to 90% observed a single time. The same sample was also used in a study of human thymus T cells.

Sequencing was carried out using thymocytes. The receptors were sampled from a girl under three years old with a congenital heart defect. The CDR3 runs from the conserved cysteine through the conserved F or W. The D gene is left open where the match is weak. Rows give clone size only sometimes, using once, few, many, or a class for an expanded clone.

cdr3_aa cdr3_nt d_call j_call clone_size cdr3_length v_call
CASSRGQGVSDGYTF TGTGCCAGCAGTCGCGGACAGGGAGTTTCTGATGGCTACACCTTC TRBD1 TRBJ1-2 NA 15 TRBV6-5
CASMTRGGRQANTEAFF TGTGCCAGTATGACGAGGGGGGGGAGGCAAGCGAACACTGAAGCTTTCTTT NA TRBJ1-1 NA 17 TRBV19
CSVEDRAAYEQYF TGCAGCGTTGAGGACAGGGCAGCCTACGAGCAGTACTTC TRBD1 TRBJ2-7 NA 13 TRBV29-1
CASSPKPTGANNEKLFF TGTGCCAGCAGTCCGAAGCCGACAGGGGCGAATAATGAAAAACTGTTTTTT TRBD1 TRBJ1-4 NA 17 TRBV28
CATSRDGDRAWEQYF TGTGCCACCAGCAGAGATGGGGACAGGGCATGGGAGCAGTACTTC TRBD1 TRBJ2-7 NA 15 TRBV15
CASSLISWRDDGYTF TGTGCCAGCAGCTTAATCAGTTGGAGGGATGATGGCTACACCTTC NA TRBJ1-2 NA 15 TRBV13
CASSSGTSNEQFF TGTGCCAGCAGCTCCGGGACTAGCAATGAGCAGTTCTTC TRBD2 TRBJ2-1 few 13 TRBV7-6
CASSLSDTNEKLFF TGTGCCAGCAGCTTGTCCGACACAAATGAAAAACTGTTTTTT NA TRBJ1-4 NA 14 TRBV7-6
CASSKAGGRGRATEAFF TGTGCCAGCAGCAAAGCCGGGGGGAGGGGGAGGGCCACTGAAGCTTTCTTT NA TRBJ1-1 NA 17 TRBV21-1
CASGPPSRDTF TGTGCTAGTGGCCCCCCCTCCAGGGACACCTTC NA TRBJ1-2 NA 11 TRBV12-5
CSVRTGQGYGYTF TGCAGCGTTAGGACAGGGCAAGGCTATGGCTACACCTTC TRBD1 TRBJ1-2 once 13 TRBV29-1
CASSLLGGPGQHYSPLHF TGTGCCAGCAGTTTACTTGGAGGCCCCGGGCAGCACTATTCACCCCTCCACTTT NA TRBJ1-6 NA 18 TRBV28
CASSGGQEDYEQYF TGTGCCAGCAGTGGAGGGCAGGAGGACTACGAGCAGTACTTC NA TRBJ2-7 NA 14 TRBV6-1
CASSQYRGAIYEQYF TGCGCCAGCAGCCAGTACAGGGGGGCTATTTACGAGCAGTACTTC TRBD1 TRBJ2-7 NA 15 TRBV4-3
CASSVSLAGSYEQYF TGTGCCAGCAGCGTATCGCTAGCGGGGTCCTACGAGCAGTACTTC TRBD2 TRBJ2-7 NA 15 TRBV9
CASSQDSDRGDTNEKLFF TGCGCCAGCAGCCAAGATTCGGACAGGGGTGACACTAATGAAAAACTGTTTTTT TRBD1 TRBJ1-4 NA 18 TRBV4-3
CASSFYTEAFF TGTGCCAGCAGCTTCTACACTGAAGCTTTCTTT NA TRBJ1-1 once 11 TRBV13
CASSSWGTFPYEQYF TGTGCCAGCAGTTCTTGGGGGACTTTTCCCTACGAGCAGTACTTC NA TRBJ2-7 NA 15 TRBV2
CASSSNLKQGMPYSGNTIYF TGTGCCAGCAGCTCCAACCTCAAACAGGGGATGCCTTACTCTGGAAACACCATATATTTT TRBD1 TRBJ1-3 NA 20 TRBV7-8
CASSQDLGTHEGHGYTF TGCGCCAGCAGCCAAGATTTGGGGACACACGAAGGTCATGGCTACACCTTC NA TRBJ1-2 NA 17 TRBV4-1
CASSLAGLQGDTGELFF TGCGCCAGCAGCTTGGCCGGGCTCCAGGGGGACACCGGGGAGCTGTTTTTT TRBD1 TRBJ2-2 once 17 TRBV5-1
CASSFGFASPLHF TGTGCCAGCAGTTTCGGGTTTGCCTCACCCCTCCACTTT NA TRBJ1-6 NA 13 TRBV27
CASSLARGAQETQYF TGTGCCAGCAGCTTAGCGCGGGGGGCTCAAGAGACCCAGTACTTC TRBD2 TRBJ2-5 NA 15 TRBV7-9
CASSLASGGLYNEQFF TGCGCCAGCAGCTTGGCTAGCGGGGGGCTCTACAATGAGCAGTTCTTC TRBD2 TRBJ2-1 NA 16 TRBV5-1
CARSLSWRASYNEQFF TGTGCCAGAAGCTTGTCTTGGCGGGCCTCCTACAATGAGCAGTTCTTC NA TRBJ2-1 NA 16 TRBV5-3
CASSSRTGNQPQHF TGTGCCAGCAGTTCCCGGACAGGCAATCAGCCCCAGCATTTT NA TRBJ1-5 NA 14 TRBV6-5
CASRRTGQDQETQYF TGTGCCAGCAGGCGGACAGGTCAGGATCAAGAGACCCAGTACTTC TRBD1 TRBJ2-5 NA 15 TRBV7-8
CASSTRQGPSYEQYF TGTGCCAGCAGCACCAGACAGGGGCCCTCCTACGAGCAGTACTTC TRBD1 TRBJ2-7 NA 15 TRBV7-9
CASSPPGGTVNTEAFF TGTGCCAGCAGCCCCCCGGGGGGAACTGTGAACACTGAAGCTTTCTTT NA TRBJ1-1 NA 16 TRBV9
CASSQDTGQVPMDTQYF TGCGCCAGCAGCCAAGATACCGGACAGGTGCCTATGGATACGCAGTATTTT TRBD1 TRBJ2-3 NA 17 TRBV4-3
CASSSREDEQYF TGCGCCAGCAGTAGCAGGGAGGACGAGCAGTACTTC NA TRBJ2-7 few 12 TRBV5-1
CASRPSRGSETQYF TGCGCCAGCAGGCCTTCCCGGGGGTCAGAGACCCAGTACTTC NA TRBJ2-5 few 14 TRBV5-1
CASSGRTGKDEQFF TGTGCCAGCAGCGGCCGGACAGGGAAGGATGAGCAGTTCTTC TRBD1 TRBJ2-1 NA 14 TRBV9
CASSPPRPGQPNQPQHF TGTGCCAGCAGCCCTCCCCGACCCGGACAGCCCAATCAGCCCCAGCATTTT NA TRBJ1-5 NA 17 TRBV11-3
CASKPQRRTIYGYTF TGCGCCAGCAAACCTCAGAGACGGACTATCTATGGCTACACCTTC NA TRBJ1-2 NA 15 TRBV10-2
CASSSRPGQGVCLKETQYF TGTGCCAGCAGTTCGCGGCCGGGACAGGGGGTGTGCCTGAAAGAGACCCAGTACTTC TRBD1 TRBJ2-5 NA 19 TRBV28
CAIGQGVLNTEAFF TGTGCCATCGGACAGGGGGTTTTGAACACTGAAGCTTTCTTT TRBD1 TRBJ1-1 NA 14 TRBV7-9
CASSQDLGTQFSMNTEAFF TGCGCCAGCAGCCAAGATCTCGGGACACAGTTCTCGATGAACACTGAAGCTTTCTTT NA TRBJ1-1 few 19 TRBV4-1
CASSQVRDRGSYNSPLHF TGTGCCAGCAGCCAGGTCCGGGACAGGGGGTCCTATAATTCCCCCCTCCACTTT TRBD1 TRBJ1-6 NA 18 TRBV7-2
CASGLGGTSMPDEQFF TGTGCTAGTGGTTTGGGCGGGACTAGTATGCCTGATGAGCAGTTCTTC TRBD2 TRBJ2-1 NA 16 TRBV12-5
CASSDPGGILYEQYF TGTGCCAGCAGTGATCCCGGGGGAATCCTCTACGAGCAGTACTTC NA TRBJ2-7 NA 15 TRBV2
CASSLKFNRAYGYTF TGTGCCAGCAGCTTAAAATTTAACAGGGCCTATGGCTACACCTTC NA TRBJ1-2 NA 15 TRBV7-2
CASSYGEGMNTEAFF TGTGCCAGCAGTTATGGCGAGGGTATGAACACTGAAGCTTTCTTT NA TRBJ1-1 NA 15 TRBV6-5
CASSQGGGFTEAFF TGCGCCAGCAGCCAGGGAGGGGGGTTCACTGAAGCTTTCTTT NA TRBJ1-1 NA 14 TRBV4-3
CSVPRTGLDFYSPLHF TGCAGCGTTCCCCGGACAGGGCTAGATTTCTATTCACCCCTCCACTTT TRBD1 TRBJ1-6 NA 16 TRBV29-1
CASSPSGKTEAFF TGTGCCAGCAGCCCTTCAGGGAAGACTGAAGCTTTCTTT NA TRBJ1-1 once 13 TRBV5-4
CASSLAWRANYGYTF TGTGCCAGCAGTTTGGCCTGGAGAGCTAACTATGGCTACACCTTC NA TRBJ1-2 once 15 TRBV28
CASSGGPEAFF TGTGCCAGCAGCGGAGGACCGGAAGCTTTCTTT NA TRBJ1-1 NA 11 TRBV11-3
CASSPPDDRAYVAGELFF TGTGCCAGCAGTCCCCCTGACGACAGGGCCTACGTCGCCGGGGAGCTGTTTTTT TRBD1 TRBJ2-2 NA 18 TRBV7-2
CASSLQYDSPLHF TGTGCCAGCAGCTTGCAGTACGATTCACCCCTCCACTTT NA TRBJ1-6 once 13 TRBV11-2
CASGSPRTGRYGYTF TGTGCTAGTGGTTCCCCCCGGACAGGGCGGTATGGCTACACCTTC TRBD1 TRBJ1-2 NA 15 TRBV12-5
CASSPDRRTPSLSYGYTF TGTGCCAGCAGCCCGGACAGGAGGACTCCCTCACTTAGCTATGGCTACACCTTC TRBD1 TRBJ1-2 NA 18 TRBV5-4
CASSLTEGDTEAFF TGTGCCAGCAGCTTGACAGAGGGAGACACTGAAGCTTTCTTT NA TRBJ1-1 NA 14 TRBV5-6
CASSLYGDTIYF TGCGCCAGCAGCTTATACGGGGACACCATATATTTT NA TRBJ1-3 NA 12 TRBV5-1
CASSLNRRVATEAFF TGCGCCAGCAGCTTGAACCGACGGGTCGCGACTGAAGCTTTCTTT NA TRBJ1-1 NA 15 TRBV5-1
CASSQGTGILNTGELFF TGCGCCAGCAGCCAAGGGACAGGGATCTTGAACACCGGGGAGCTGTTTTTT TRBD1 TRBJ2-2 NA 17 TRBV4-3
CATSREPLSRDSYEQYF TGTGCCACCAGCAGAGAGCCACTCTCGAGGGACAGTTACGAGCAGTACTTC TRBD1 TRBJ2-7 NA 17 TRBV15
CASSASNQPQHF TGTGCCAGCAGTGCGAGCAATCAGCCCCAGCATTTT NA TRBJ1-5 NA 12 TRBV6-5
CATSRRGTLRTEAFF TGTGCCACCAGCCGTCGGGGGACCCTTCGGACTGAAGCTTTCTTT NA TRBJ1-1 NA 15 TRBV19
CASSLRESDHEAFF TGTGCCAGCAGTTTAAGGGAGTCCGACCATGAAGCTTTCTTT NA TRBJ1-1 few 14 TRBV28